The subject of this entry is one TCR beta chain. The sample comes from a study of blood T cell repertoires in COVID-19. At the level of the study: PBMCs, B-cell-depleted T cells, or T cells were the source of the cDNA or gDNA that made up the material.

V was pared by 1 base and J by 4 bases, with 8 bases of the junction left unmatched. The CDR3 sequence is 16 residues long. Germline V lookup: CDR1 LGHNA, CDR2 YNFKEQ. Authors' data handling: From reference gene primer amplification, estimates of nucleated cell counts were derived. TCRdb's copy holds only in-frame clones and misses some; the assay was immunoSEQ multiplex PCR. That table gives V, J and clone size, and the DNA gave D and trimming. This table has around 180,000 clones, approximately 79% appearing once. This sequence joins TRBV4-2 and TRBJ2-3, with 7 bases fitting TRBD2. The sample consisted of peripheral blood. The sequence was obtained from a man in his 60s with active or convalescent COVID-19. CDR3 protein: CASSQVREEWADTQYF. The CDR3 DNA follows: TGTGCCAGCAGCCAAGTTCGGGAGGAGTGGGCAGATACGCAGTATTTT.